These 2 T cell receptor beta chains were all obtained from the same sample, sequenced in a study of human CD4 T cells and Enterobacteriaceae. All CD4+ cells other than CD45RA+CCR7+CD95- naive cells were sorted as memory, over 95% pure. Sequenced by immunoSEQ multiplex PCR; TCRdb stores in-frame clones only, minus some. The sample contains tens of thousands of clones, around 80% of which appear only once. Sequencing used memory CD4+ T cells from blood. The receptors here all came from a human donor in good health.

This clone showed up just once. The chain recombines TRBV28 with TRBJ1-4; 12 bases line up with TRBD1. From germline, CDR1 is MDHEN and CDR2 SYDVKM. J was trimmed by 7 bases and V by 5 bases; bases with no gene match: 5. The CDR3 runs 15 residues. The CDR3 nucleotides are TGTGCCAGCAGTCAAAGGGACAGGGGGCTTGAAAAACTGTTTTTT. Amino acids: CASSQRDRGLEKLFF.

The V gene is TRBV10-3, the J gene TRBJ2-5; D could derive from TRBD1 or TRBD2 (5 bases each). CDR3 size: 15 residues. In germline, CDR1 is ENHRY, CDR2 SYGVKD. V was shortened by 10 bases and J by 3 bases, with 21 bases between the two germline ends. The CDR3 here is CATTPGPDREETQYF. The CDR3, as DNA: TGTGCCACCACGCCGGGACCCGACAGAGAAGAGACCCAGTACTTC.